This passage covers 12 T cell receptor beta chains from one sample sequenced in a study of blood T cell repertoires in COVID-19. This table comes from immunoSEQ multiplex PCR, and its TCRdb copy is limited to in-frame clones, with some not included. The data hold about 200,000 clones, with 80% to 90% observed a single time. Sequencing was done on a sample of peripheral blood. The receptor source for this set is a man in his sixties who had recovered from COVID-19.

The sample holds one count of this clone. The genes are TRBV19 and TRBJ2-5; unclear D gene. Trimming cost V 6 bases and J 5 bases, with 19 bases left between them. The germline CDR1 and CDR2 sequences are LNHDA and SQIVND (reference sequence). The length of the CDR3 is 15 residues. The CDR3 region is CASRSSHTIRETQYF. The CDR3 nucleotides are TGTGCCAGTAGGTCGAGCCACACTATTAGGGAGACCCAGTACTTC.

Points on this clone: Other DNA sequences of this sample code for an identical CDR3. J is TRBJ1-2 and V is TRBV30; TRBD1 might be the D (5 bases). V dropped 5 bases and J dropped 5 bases, with 9 bases sitting between them. CDR1 GTSNPN and CDR2 SVGIG come from the germline V gene (reference sequence). CDR3 length: 11 amino acids. The CDR3 DNA follows: TGTGCCTGGCGACAGCTATATGGCTACACCTTC. Amino acids: CAWRQLYGYTF.

This clone came up a few times. V is TRBV15 and J is TRBJ2-5; 8 nucleotides align to TRBD2. The CDR3 runs 16 residues. Trimming took 5 bases from V and 4 from J; bases not matched to a gene: 12. CDR1 is LNHNV and CDR2 is YYDKDF in the germline V gene (reference sequence). The CDR3 here is CATSVPRGGLGETQYF. CDR3 in DNA: TGTGCCACCAGCGTCCCTAGGGGGGGACTAGGAGAGACCCAGTACTTC.

This clone has just one count. This chain connects TRBV27 to TRBJ1-3; 8 bases agree with TRBD1. Germline CDR1 reads MNHEY; CDR2 reads SMNVEV (reference sequence). Trimming cost V 3 bases and J 7 bases; bases outside gene matches: 2. There are 13 residues in the CDR3. DNA for the CDR3: TGTGCCAGCAGTTTCCGGACAGGGAACACCATATATTTT. This codes for CASSFRTGNTIYF.

This clone was recorded only once. The genes are TRBV24-1 and TRBJ2-7; 7 bases fit TRBD1. J was trimmed by 5 bases and V by 4 bases; bases with no gene match: 10. The CDR3 extends over 15 amino acids. CDR1 and CDR2 (germline): KGHDR, SFDVKD. The CDR3, as DNA: TGTGCCACCAGTGAACCCCGACAGGGAGAGGACGAGCAGTACTTC. Translated, it gives CATSEPRQGEDEQYF.

This clone came up once. The chain employs TRBV29-1 and TRBJ1-1; tentative D call: TRBD1 (5 bases). The CDR3 has 15 residues. Germline CDR1 and CDR2: SQVTM and ANQGSEA. Trimming left V 4 bases short and J 1 base short, with 16 bases between. The CDR3 reads CSVGGGREGNTEAFF. In DNA form, the CDR3 reads TGCAGCGTTGGCGGGGGGAGGGAAGGGAACACTGAAGCTTTCTTT. Supplemented by reference TRBV29-1 and TRBJ1-1, the full variable domain reads SAVISQKPSRDICQRGTSLTIQCQVDSQVTMMFWYRQQPGQSLTLIATANQGSEATYESGFVIDKFPISRPNLTFSTLTVSNMSPEDSSIYLCSVGGGREGNTEAFFGQGTRLTVV.

V gene TRBV6-2 or TRBV6-3 combines with J gene TRBJ1-6; 7 nucleotides match TRBD1. The J segment lost 7 bases and the V segment lost 7 bases, leaving 10 bases of the junction unmatched. The CDR3 is 15 residues long. Germline values: CDR1 MNHEY, CDR2 SVGEGT. CDR3 region: CASTPPPGGNSPLHF. CDR3 coding DNA: TGTGCCAGCACCCCCCCACCAGGGGGAAATTCACCCCTCCACTTT.

The chain joins TRBV28 to TRBJ1-2, with D perhaps TRBD1 (5 bases). Trimming took off 6 bases at V and 8 bases at J, with 13 bases between the two ends. The CDR3 has 12 amino acids. Germline CDR1 reads MDHEN; CDR2 reads SYDVKM. Here the CDR3 DNA reads TGTGCCAGCAGCTGGGGGGGAGACGGCTACACCTTC. Amino acid sequence: CASSWGGDGYTF.

The chain has TRBV18 and TRBJ2-7; possible D gene TRBD1, 6 bases. V was cut by 5 bases and J by 2 bases, with 13 bases left in between. Germline V lookup: CDR1 KGHSH, CDR2 LQKENI. The CDR3 totals 14 residues. CDR3 sequence reads: CASSGQSVTYEQYF. The CDR3 coding sequence is TGTGCCAGCTCAGGACAGTCCGTTACCTACGAGCAGTACTTC.

The chain has TRBV3-1 (or the pseudogene TRBV3-2) and TRBJ1-3, with no clear D. The V end lost 1 base, the J end lost 9 bases, and 7 bases lay between the germline ends. Germline CDR1 is LGHDT and CDR2 is YNNKEL (reference sequence). The CDR3 is 12 amino acids. The CDR3 here is CASSQGPATIYF. As DNA, the CDR3 is TGTGCCAGCAGCCAAGGGCCCGCCACCATATATTTT.

This chain joins TRBV21-1 and TRBJ2-2; the table's D gene call, TRBD1, was not cross checked with the DNA. TRBV21-1 has pseudogene status. The CDR3 consists of 14 residues. The CDR3 bases are TGTGCCAGCAGCAAGGACAGGGAACACCGGGGAGCTGTTTTT. Translation: CASSKDREHRGAVF.

V is TRBV5-1 and J is TRBJ2-3; TRBD2 agrees at 13 bases. V dropped 0 bases and J dropped 6; count of bases not matched to a gene: 1. Germline loops: CDR1 SGHRS, CDR2 YFSETQ. This CDR3 spans 15 amino acids. CDR3 region: CASSLGLAGGDTQYF. The CDR3 nucleotides are TGCGCCAGCAGCTTGGGACTAGCGGGGGGTGATACGCAGTATTTT.